A single sample is the source of the 3 T cell receptor beta chains below, sequenced in a study of blood T cells in healthy people across ages. With a J-beta primer mix and a sample-barcoded 5' primer, a second PCR ran about 7 to 12 cycles. From the 5' RACE reads, TCRdb called clonotypes with MiXCR, one entry per CDR3 protein. The sample carries about 760,000 distinct CDR3 sequences, 25% recorded once. Separately, the same data were catalogued under a study of T cells of mothers and their children.

Material: blood. Receptor source: a boy aged 5-17 years in good health.

The chain combines TRBV6-5 with TRBJ2-1; 12 bases agree with TRBD2. The J call may be faulty, since TRBJ2-5 better matches the DNA end. The CDR3 runs to 15 residues. Germline lookup yields CDR1 MNHEY and CDR2 SVGAGI. The CDR3 protein is CASRTSGSMRETQYF. The CDR3 DNA is TGTGCCAGCAGGACTAGCGGGAGTATGAGAGAGACCCAGTACTTC.

Turning to this clonotype: The conserved phenylalanine or tryptophan normally closing the CDR3 is absent here, so this likely arose from a read error. The CDR3 region has the DNA TGCAGTGCTCGATTCTTTGGACTAGCGAGCTCCTACAATGAGCAGTTCCTC. Its protein is CSARFFGLASSYNEQFL. This chain links TRBV20-1 with TRBJ2-1, with TRBD2 identical over 9 bases. The CDR3 has 17 residues. CDR1 and CDR2 (germline): DFQATT, SNEGSKA (reference sequence). With V trimmed by 5 bases and J by 0 bases, 11 bases remained unmatched.

V usage is TRBV11-2 and J usage is TRBJ2-5; 10 bases agree with TRBD2. The better agreement between TRBJ2-1 and the DNA end casts doubt on the J call. Germline loops: CDR1 SGHAT, CDR2 FQNNGV. The CDR3 contains 15 residues. CDR3 in amino acids: CASSFSALAGIEQFF. The DNA of the CDR3 is TGTGCCAGCAGCTTCTCGGCACTAGCGGGAATTGAGCAGTTCTTC.